The 9 T cell receptor beta chains given below trace back to one sample, sequenced in a study of early T cells in non-severe SARS-CoV-2 infection. MiXCR, applied by TCRdb to the 5' RACE reads, yields one record per CDR3 protein. The sample has about 81,000 distinct CDR3 sequences, around 5.6% seen once. Sample: whole blood. These receptor sequences come from an adult who was a healthcare worker with PCR-confirmed SARS-CoV-2 infection or an uninfected control (not recorded which).

This clonotype is medium-sized. J is TRBJ1-1 and V is TRBV7-6; D gene unclear. Germline-derived CDR1 and CDR2 are SGHVS and FNYEAQ. The CDR3 sequence is 13 residues long. Trimming left V 5 bases short and J 1 base short, with 8 bases between. CDR3 sequence: CASSKSRNTEAFF. The CDR3 DNA sequence: TGTGCCAGCAGCAAATCCCGGAACACTGAAGCTTTCTTT.

This clonotype occurred a few times. This CDR3 reads CSAREVNGYTF. In nucleotides, the CDR3 is TGCAGTGCTAGAGAGGTGAATGGCTACACCTTC. The chain carries TRBV20-1 and TRBJ1-2; D unclear. The germline CDR1 and CDR2 sequences are DFQATT and SNEGSKA (reference sequence). The CDR3 is 11 amino acids. With 0 bases removed from V and 6 bases from J, the gap between germline ends came to 5 bases.

This clonotype has a count of ten or more. The rearrangement uses TRBV9 and TRBJ2-3; tentatively, D is TRBD2 (5 bases). Germline CDR1 is SGDLS and CDR2 is YYNGEE. This CDR3 is 12 amino acids long. The ends were cut back, 2 bases at V and 8 bases at J, with 9 bases in the middle. In DNA, the CDR3 is TGTGCCAGCAGCGTCCGGACTGGTACGCAGTATTTT. Residues: CASSVRTGTQYF. Full variable domain (rest looked up from reference TRBV9 and TRBJ2-3): DSGVTQTPKHLITATGQRVTLRCSPRSGDLSVYWYQQSLDQGLQFLIQYYNGEERAKGNILERFSAQQFPDLHSELNLSSLELGDSALYFCASSVRTGTQYFGPGTRLTVL.

Within the sample, this clonotype is medium-sized. This sequence joins TRBV18 and TRBJ2-7; a possible D gene is TRBD2 (6 bases). The CDR3 totals 14 residues. Looked up from germline, CDR1 is KGHSH and CDR2 is LQKENI. V gave up 5 bases and J gave up 3 bases, with 14 bases separating them. The CDR3, as DNA: TGTGCCAGCTCATTCGGGGGACGGAGCTACGAGCAGTACTTC. Translated, it gives CASSFGGRSYEQYF.

The chain is built from TRBV5-8 and TRBJ1-5; D is uncertain. Germline loops: CDR1 SGHTS, CDR2 YDEGEE. CDR3 length: 15 amino acids. Trimming took 4 bases from V and 7 from J, leaving 18 bases between them. DNA of the CDR3: TGTGCCAGCAGCCCAGGACGCCTAGAAGGCCAGCCCCAGCATTTT. As protein: CASSPGRLEGQPQHF.

This clonotype was detected ten times or more. The rearrangement links TRBV5-1 to TRBJ2-3, with D possibly TRBD1 on 5 matching bases. V was pared by 5 bases and J by 2 bases, with 9 bases between. Germline values: CDR1 SGHRS, CDR2 YFSETQ. The CDR3 totals 13 residues. The CDR3 region is CASRGRNTDTQYF. The CDR3 DNA follows: TGCGCCAGCAGGGGGCGGAACACAGATACGCAGTATTTT.

Ten or more counts support this clonotype. V usage is TRBV25-1 and J usage is TRBJ1-2; no definite D call. This CDR3 is built from 15 residues. CDR1 and CDR2 from the germline V gene are MGHDK and SYGVNS. V lost 5 bases and J 0 bases, leaving 13 bases between the germline ends. The chain's CDR3 is CASSPNQNPNYGYTF. Here the CDR3 DNA reads TGTGCCAGCAGTCCAAACCAGAACCCTAACTATGGCTACACCTTC.

The genes are TRBV16 and TRBJ2-6; D unclear. Between the trimmed V and J ends, which lost 7 bases and 1 base, there was a span of 11 bases. CDR3 size: 15 residues. From germline, CDR1 is KGHSY and CDR2 FQNENV. CDR3 residues: CASKSPESGANVLTF. CDR3 DNA sequence: TGTGCCAGCAAGTCCCCGGAATCTGGGGCCAACGTCCTGACTTTC.

J is TRBJ2-7 and V is TRBV6-6; D call uncertain. This CDR3 has 13 amino acids. The V end was cut by 2 bases, the J end by 3 bases, with 8 bases between. CDR1 and CDR2 (germline): MNHNY, SVGAGI (reference sequence). CDR3 nucleotide sequence: TGTGCCAGCAGTTACACGGAACACTACGAGCAGTACTTC. This sequence encodes CASSYTEHYEQYF.